This T cell receptor (beta chain) appears in the sequencing data of a study of blood T cell repertoires in COVID-19. In the authors' workflow: From reference gene primer amplification, estimates of nucleated cell counts were derived. Here immunoSEQ multiplex PCR was the method, and the copy in TCRdb shows in-frame clones only, minus some. V and J calls and clone size are copied from that table; D and trimming were computed from the DNA. The data hold 37,000 or so clones, with approximately 91% observed a single time. The V gene's germline CDR1 is LNHDA and CDR2 SQIVND (reference sequence). The V segment lost 10 bases and the J segment 2 bases; nucleotides outside the gene matches: 6. The CDR3 length is 13 residues.

The sequence was collected from a human donor in a cohort sampled during active COVID-19. V is TRBV19 and J is TRBJ2-3; 7 bases agree with TRBD1. Sequencing used peripheral blood. The CDR3 region is CATRTGPTDTQYF. In nucleotides, the CDR3 is TGTGCCACCCGGACAGGCCCCACAGATACGCAGTATTTT.